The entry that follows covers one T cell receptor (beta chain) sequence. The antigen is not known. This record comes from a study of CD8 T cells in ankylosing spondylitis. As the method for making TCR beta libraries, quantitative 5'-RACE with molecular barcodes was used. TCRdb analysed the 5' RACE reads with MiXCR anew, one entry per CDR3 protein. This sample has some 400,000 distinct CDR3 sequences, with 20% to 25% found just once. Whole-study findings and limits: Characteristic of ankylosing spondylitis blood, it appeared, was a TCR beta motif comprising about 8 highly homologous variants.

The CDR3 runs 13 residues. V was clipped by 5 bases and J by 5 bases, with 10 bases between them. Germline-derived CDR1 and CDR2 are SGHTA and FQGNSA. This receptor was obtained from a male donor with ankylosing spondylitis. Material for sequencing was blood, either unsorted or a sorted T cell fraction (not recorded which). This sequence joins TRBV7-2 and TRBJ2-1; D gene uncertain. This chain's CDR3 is CASSRPEDNEQFF. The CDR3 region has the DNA TGTGCCAGCAGCCGTCCGGAAGACAATGAGCAGTTCTTC.